This T cell receptor beta chain was sequenced for a study of cytomegalovirus exposure and HLA in healthy donors. Worth noting for this clone: Its antigen remains unidentified.

Study observations and caveats: Cytomegalovirus-associated status was assigned to around 160 TCR beta chains. Specificity of a few CMV-associated chains for CMV antigens was verified in vitro.

Produced via immunoSEQ multiplex PCR; TCRdb's table is partial and in-frame only. The repertoire includes more than 85,000 clones, approximately 90% of them detected once, and under 2% sits in the top ten. Germline CDR1 and CDR2: MDHEN and SYDVKM. With V trimmed by 5 bases and J by 0 bases, 3 bases remained unmatched. The CDR3 runs 15 residues. Sequenced input: PBMCs. V is TRBV28 and J is TRBJ2-1; TRBD2 agrees at 8 bases. This TCR came from a woman aged 18-29 years in good health and CMV-seronegative. CDR3 DNA sequence: TGTGCCAGCAGTCTGAGCGGGAGCTCCTACAATGAGCAGTTCTTC. Translation: CASSLSGSSYNEQFF.